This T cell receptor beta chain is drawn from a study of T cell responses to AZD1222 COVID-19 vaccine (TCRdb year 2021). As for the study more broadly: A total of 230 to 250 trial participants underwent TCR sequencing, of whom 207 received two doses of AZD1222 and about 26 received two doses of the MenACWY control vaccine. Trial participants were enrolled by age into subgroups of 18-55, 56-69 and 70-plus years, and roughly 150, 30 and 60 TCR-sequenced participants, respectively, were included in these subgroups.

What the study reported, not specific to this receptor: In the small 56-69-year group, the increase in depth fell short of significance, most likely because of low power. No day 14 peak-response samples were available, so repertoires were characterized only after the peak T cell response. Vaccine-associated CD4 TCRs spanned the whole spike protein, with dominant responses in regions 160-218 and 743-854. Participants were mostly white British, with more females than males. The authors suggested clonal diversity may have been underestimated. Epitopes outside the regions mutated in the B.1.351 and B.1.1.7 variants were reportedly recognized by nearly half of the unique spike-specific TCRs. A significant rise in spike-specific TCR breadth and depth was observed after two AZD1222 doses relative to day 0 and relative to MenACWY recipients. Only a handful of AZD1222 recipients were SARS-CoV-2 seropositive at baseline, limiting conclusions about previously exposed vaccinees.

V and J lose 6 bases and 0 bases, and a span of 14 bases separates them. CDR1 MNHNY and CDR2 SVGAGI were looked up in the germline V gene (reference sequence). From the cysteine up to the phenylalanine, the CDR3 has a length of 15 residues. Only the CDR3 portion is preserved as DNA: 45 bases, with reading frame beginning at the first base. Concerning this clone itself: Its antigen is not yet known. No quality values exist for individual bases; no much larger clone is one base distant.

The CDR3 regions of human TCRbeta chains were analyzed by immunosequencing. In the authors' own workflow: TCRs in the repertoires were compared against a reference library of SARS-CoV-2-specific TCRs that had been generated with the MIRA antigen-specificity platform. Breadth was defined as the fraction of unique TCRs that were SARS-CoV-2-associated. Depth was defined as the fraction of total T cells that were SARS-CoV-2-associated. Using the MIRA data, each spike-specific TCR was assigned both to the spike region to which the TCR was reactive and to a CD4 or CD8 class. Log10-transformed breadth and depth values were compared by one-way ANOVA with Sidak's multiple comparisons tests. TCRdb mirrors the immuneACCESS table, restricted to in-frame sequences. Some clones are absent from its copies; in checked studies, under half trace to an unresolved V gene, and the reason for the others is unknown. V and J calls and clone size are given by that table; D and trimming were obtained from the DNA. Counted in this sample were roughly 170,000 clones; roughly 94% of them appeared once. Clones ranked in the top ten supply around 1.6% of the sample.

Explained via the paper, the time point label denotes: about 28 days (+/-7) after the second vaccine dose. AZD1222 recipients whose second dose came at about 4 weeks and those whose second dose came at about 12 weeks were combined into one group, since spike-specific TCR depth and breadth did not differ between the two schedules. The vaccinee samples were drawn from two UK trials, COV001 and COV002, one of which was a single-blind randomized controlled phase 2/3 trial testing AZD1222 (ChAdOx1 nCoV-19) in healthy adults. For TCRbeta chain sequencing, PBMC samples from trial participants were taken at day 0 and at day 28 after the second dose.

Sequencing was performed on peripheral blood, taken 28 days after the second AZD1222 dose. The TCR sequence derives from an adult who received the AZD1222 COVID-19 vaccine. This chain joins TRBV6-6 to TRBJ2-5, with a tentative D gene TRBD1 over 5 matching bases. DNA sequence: TGTGCCAGCAGCATCAGGCCAGGGTACCAAGAGACCCAGTACTTC. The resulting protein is CASSIRPGYQETQYF.